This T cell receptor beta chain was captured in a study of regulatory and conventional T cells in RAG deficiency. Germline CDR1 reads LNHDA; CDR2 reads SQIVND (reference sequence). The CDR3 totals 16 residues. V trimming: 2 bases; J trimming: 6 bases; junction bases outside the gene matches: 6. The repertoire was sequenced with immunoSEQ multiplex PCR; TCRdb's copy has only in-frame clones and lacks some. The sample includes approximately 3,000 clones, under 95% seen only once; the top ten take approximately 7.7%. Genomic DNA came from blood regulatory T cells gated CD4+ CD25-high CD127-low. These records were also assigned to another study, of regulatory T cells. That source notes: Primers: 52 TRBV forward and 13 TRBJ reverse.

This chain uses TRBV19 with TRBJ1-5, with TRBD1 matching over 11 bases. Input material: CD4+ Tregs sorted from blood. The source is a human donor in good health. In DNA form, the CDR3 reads TGTGCCAGTAGTATACGCCGGACAGGGGGCATTCAGCCCCAGCATTTT. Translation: CASSIRRTGGIQPQHF.